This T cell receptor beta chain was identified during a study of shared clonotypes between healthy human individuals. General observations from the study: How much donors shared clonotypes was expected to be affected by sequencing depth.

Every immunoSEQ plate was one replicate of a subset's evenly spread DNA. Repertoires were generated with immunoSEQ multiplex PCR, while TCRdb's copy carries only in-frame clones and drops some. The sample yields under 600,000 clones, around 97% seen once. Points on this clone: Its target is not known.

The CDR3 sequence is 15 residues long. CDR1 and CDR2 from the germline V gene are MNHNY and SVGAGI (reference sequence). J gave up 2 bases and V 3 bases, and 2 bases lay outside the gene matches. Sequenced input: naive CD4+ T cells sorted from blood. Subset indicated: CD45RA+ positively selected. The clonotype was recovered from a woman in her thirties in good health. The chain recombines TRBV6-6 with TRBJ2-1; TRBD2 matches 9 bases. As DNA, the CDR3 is TGTGCCAGCAGTTATAGCGGGAGTCCCTACAATGAGCAGTTCTTC. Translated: CASSYSGSPYNEQFF.